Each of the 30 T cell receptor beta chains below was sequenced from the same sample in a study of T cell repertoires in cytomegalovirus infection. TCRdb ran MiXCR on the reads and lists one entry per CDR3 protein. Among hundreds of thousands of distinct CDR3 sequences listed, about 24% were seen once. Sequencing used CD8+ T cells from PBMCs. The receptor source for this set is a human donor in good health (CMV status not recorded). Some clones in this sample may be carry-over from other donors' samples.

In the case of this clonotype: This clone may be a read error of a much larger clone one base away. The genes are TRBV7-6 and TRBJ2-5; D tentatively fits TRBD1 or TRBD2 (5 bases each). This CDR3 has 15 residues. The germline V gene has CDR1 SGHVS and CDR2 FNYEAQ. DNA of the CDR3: TGTGCCAGCAGCCGTTTGTGGGGGAATAGAGAGACCCCGTACTTC. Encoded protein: CASSRLWGNRETPYF.

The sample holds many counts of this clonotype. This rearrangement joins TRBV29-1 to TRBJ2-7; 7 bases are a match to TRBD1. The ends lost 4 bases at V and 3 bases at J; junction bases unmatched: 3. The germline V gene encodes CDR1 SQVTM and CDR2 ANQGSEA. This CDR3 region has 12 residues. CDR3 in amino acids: CSVVGQLYEQYF. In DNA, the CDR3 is TGCAGCGTTGTGGGACAGCTCTACGAGCAGTACTTC.

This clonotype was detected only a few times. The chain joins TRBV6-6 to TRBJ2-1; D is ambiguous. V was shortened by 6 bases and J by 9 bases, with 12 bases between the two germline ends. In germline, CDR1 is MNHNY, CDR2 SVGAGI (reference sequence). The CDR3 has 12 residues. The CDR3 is CASSQGPSEQFF. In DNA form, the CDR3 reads TGTGCCAGCAGCCAAGGACCCAGTGAGCAGTTCTTC.

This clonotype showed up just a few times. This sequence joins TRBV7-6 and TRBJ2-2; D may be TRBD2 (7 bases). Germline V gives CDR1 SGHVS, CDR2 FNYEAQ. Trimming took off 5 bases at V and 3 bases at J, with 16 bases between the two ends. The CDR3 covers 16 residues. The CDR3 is CASSISGGADTGELFF. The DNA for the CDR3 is TGTGCCAGCAGCATTAGTGGGGGGGCCGACACCGGGGAGCTGTTTTTT. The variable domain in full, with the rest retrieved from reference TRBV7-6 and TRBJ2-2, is GAGVSQSPRYKVTKRGQDVALRCDPISGHVSLYWYRQALGQGPEFLTYFNYEAQQDKSGLPNDRFSAERPEGSISTLTIQRTEQRDSAMYRCASSISGGADTGELFFGEGSRLTVL.

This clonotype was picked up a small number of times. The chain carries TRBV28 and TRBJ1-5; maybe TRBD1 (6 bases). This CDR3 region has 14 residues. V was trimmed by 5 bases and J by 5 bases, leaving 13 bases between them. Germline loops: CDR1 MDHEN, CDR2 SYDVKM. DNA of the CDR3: TGTGCCAGCAGTGACTACAGGGAGGATCAGCCCCAGCATTTT. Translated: CASSDYREDQPQHF.

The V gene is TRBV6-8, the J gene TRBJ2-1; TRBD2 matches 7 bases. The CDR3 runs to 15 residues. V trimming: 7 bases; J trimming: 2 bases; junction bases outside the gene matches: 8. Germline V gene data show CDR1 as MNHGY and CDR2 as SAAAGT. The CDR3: CASNPPSGAYNEQFF. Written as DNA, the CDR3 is TGTGCCAGCAACCCGCCAAGCGGGGCCTACAATGAGCAGTTCTTC.

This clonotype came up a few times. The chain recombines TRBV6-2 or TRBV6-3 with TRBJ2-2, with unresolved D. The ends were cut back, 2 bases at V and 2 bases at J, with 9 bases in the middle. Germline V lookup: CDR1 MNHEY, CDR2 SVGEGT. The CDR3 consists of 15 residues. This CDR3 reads CASSYPPSNTGELFF. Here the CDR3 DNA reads TGTGCCAGCAGTTACCCCCCCTCCAACACCGGGGAGCTGTTTTTT.

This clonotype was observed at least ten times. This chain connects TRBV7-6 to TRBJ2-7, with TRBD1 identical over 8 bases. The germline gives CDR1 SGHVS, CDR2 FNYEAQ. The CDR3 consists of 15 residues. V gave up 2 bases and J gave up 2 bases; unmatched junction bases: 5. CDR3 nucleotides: TGTGCCAGCAGCTTAATAGGGACAGGAGCCTACGAGCAGTACTTC. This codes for CASSLIGTGAYEQYF.

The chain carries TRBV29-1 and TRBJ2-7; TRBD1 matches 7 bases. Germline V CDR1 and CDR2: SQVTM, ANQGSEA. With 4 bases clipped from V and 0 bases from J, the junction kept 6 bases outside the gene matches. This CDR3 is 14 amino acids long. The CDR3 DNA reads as TGCAGCGTTGTAGGGACAGACAACTCCTACGAGCAGTACTTC. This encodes CSVVGTDNSYEQYF.

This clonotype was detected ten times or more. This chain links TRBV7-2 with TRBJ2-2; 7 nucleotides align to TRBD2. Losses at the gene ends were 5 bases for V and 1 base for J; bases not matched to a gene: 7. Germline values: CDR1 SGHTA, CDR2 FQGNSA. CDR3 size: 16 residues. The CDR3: CASSERGGRNTGELFF. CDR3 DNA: TGTGCCAGCAGCGAGCGGGGTGGCAGGAACACCGGGGAGCTGTTTTTT.

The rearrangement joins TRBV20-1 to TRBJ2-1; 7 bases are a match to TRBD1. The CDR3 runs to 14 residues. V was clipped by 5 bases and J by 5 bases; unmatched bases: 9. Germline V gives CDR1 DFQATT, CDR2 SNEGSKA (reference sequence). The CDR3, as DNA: TGCAGTGCTCGCGACAGGGTCCTCCACAATGAGCAGTTCTTC. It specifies CSARDRVLHNEQFF.

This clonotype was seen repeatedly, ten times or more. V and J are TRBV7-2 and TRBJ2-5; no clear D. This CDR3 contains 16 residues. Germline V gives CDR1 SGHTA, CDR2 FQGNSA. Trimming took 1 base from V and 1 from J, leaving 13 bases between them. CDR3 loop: CASSLGIQTAQETQYF. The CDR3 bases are TGTGCCAGCAGCTTAGGAATTCAAACCGCCCAAGAGACCCAGTACTTC.

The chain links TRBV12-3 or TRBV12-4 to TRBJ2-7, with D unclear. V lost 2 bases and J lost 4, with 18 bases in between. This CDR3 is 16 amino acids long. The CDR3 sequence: CASSLSGLDRRYEQYF. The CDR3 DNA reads TGTGCCAGCAGTTTATCCGGGTTAGATAGGCGATACGAGCAGTACTTC.

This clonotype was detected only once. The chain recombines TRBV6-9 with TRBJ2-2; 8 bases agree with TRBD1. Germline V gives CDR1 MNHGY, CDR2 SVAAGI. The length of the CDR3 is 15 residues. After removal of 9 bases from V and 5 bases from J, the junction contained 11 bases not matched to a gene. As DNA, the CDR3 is TGTGCCAGTTACAACCGGGACAGGTCTACCGGGGAGCTGTTTTTT. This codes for CASYNRDRSTGELFF.

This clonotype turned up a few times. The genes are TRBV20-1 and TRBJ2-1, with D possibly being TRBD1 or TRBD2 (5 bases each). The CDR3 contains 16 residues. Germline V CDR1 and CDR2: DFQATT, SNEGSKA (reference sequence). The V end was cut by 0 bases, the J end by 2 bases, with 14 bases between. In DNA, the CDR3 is TGCAGTGCTAGAGAGCCCGGGCTGGGGGCCTACAATGAGCAGTTCTTC. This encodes CSAREPGLGAYNEQFF.

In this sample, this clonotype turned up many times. The DNA of the CDR3 is TGTGCCATCAGTGAATGGGGGACAGACAACACCGGGGAGCTGTTTTTT. This sequence encodes CAISEWGTDNTGELFF. The chain has TRBV10-3 and TRBJ2-2; TRBD1 agrees at 7 bases. The CDR3 runs to 16 residues. Trimming cost V 3 bases and J 2 bases; bases outside gene matches: 6. Germline CDR1 and CDR2: ENHRY and SYGVKD.

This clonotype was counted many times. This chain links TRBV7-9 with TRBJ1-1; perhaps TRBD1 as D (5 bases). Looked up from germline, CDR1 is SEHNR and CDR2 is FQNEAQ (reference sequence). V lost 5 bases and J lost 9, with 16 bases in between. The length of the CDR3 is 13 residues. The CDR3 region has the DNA TGTGCCAGCAGCCCCCTCCAGGGACTGAAAGCTTTCTTT. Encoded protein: CASSPLQGLKAFF. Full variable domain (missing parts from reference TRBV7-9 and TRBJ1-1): DTGVSQNPRHKITKRGQNVTFRCDPISEHNRLYWYRQTLGQGPEFLTYFQNEAQLEKSRLLSDRFSAERPKGSFSTLEIQRTEQGDSAMYLCASSPLQGLKAFFGQGTRLTVV.

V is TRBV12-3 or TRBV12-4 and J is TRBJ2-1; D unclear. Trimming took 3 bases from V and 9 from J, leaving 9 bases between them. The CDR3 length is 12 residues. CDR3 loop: CASSFLYGEQFF. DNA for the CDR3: TGTGCCAGCAGTTTTCTGTACGGTGAGCAGTTCTTC.

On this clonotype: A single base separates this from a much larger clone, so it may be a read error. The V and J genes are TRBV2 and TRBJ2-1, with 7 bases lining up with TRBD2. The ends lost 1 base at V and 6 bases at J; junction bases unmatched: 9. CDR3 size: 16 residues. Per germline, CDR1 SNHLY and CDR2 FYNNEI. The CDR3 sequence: CASSEGVSGVFNEQFF. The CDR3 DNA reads TGTGCCAGCAGTGAAGGCGTCAGCGGGGTTTTCAATGAGCAGTTCTTC.

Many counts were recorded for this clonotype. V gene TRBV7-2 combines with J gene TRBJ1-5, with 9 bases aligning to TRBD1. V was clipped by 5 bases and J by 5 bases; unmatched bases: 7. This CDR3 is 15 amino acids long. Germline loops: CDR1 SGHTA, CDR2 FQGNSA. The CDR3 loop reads CASSLGTGRDQPQHF. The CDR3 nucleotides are TGTGCCAGCAGCCTCGGGACAGGGAGGGATCAGCCCCAGCATTTT.

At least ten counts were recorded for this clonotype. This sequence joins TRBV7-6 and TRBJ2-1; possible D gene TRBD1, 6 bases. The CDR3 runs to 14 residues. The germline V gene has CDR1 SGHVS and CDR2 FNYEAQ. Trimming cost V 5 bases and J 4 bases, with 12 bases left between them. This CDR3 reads CASSPLGGYNEQFF. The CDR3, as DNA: TGTGCCAGCAGCCCGTTAGGGGGATACAATGAGCAGTTCTTC.

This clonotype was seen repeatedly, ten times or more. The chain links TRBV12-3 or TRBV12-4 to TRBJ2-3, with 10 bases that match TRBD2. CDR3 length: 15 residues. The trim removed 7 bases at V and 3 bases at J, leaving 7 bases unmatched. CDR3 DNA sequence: TGTGCCAGCACCGAGACTAGCGGGCCTACAGATACGCAGTATTTT. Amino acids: CASTETSGPTDTQYF.

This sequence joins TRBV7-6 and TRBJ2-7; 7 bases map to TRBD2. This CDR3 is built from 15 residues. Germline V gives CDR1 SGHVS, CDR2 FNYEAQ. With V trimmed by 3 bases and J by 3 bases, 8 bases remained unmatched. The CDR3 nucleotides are TGTGCCAGCAGCTTGTCCGGCGGGGGTTTCTACGAGCAGTACTTC. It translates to CASSLSGGGFYEQYF.

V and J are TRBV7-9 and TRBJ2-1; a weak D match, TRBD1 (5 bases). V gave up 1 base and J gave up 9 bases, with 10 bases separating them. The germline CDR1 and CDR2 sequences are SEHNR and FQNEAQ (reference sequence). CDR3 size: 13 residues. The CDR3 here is CASSLDPGIEQFF. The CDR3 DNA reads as TGTGCCAGCAGCTTAGACCCAGGGATTGAGCAGTTCTTC.

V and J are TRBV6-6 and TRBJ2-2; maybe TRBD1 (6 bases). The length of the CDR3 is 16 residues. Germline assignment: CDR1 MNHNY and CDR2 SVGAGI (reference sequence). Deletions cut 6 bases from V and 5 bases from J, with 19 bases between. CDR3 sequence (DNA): TGTGCCAGCAGCCAGAGGACAGCCGTTAAAACCGGGGAGCTGTTTTTT. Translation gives CASSQRTAVKTGELFF.

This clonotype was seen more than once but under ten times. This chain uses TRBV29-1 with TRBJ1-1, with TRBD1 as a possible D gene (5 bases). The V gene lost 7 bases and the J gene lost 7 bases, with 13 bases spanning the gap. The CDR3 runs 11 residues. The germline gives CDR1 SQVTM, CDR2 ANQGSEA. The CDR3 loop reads CSAPKGSEAFF. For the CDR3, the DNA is TGCAGCGCCCCGAAGGGGAGTGAAGCTTTCTTT. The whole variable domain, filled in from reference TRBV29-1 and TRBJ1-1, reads SAVISQKPSRDICQRGTSLTIQCQVDSQVTMMFWYRQQPGQSLTLIATANQGSEATYESGFVIDKFPISRPNLTFSTLTVSNMSPEDSSIYLCSAPKGSEAFFGQGTRLTVV.

CDR3 amino acids: CATMSRGSGNTIYF. CDR3 DNA sequence: TGTGCCACCATGTCCCGGGGCTCTGGAAACACCATATATTTT. This chain uses TRBV15 with TRBJ1-3; D unclear. The CDR3 has 14 residues. Trimming removed 7 bases at V and 0 bases at J, with 10 bases between. CDR1 and CDR2 (germline): LNHNV, YYDKDF (reference sequence).

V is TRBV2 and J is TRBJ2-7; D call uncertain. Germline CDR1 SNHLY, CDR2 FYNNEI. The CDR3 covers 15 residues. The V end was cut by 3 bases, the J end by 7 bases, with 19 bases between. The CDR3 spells CASSEDRSLSREQYV. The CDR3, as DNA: TGTGCCAGCAGTGAGGATCGGTCGTTGTCTCGGGAGCAGTACGTC.

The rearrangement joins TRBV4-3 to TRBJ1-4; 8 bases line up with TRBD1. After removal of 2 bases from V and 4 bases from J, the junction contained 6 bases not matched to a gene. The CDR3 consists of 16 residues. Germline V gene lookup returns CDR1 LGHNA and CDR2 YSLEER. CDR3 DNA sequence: TGCGCCAGCAGCCAACCCCGGACAGGGCATAATGAAAAACTGTTTTTT. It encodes CASSQPRTGHNEKLFF.

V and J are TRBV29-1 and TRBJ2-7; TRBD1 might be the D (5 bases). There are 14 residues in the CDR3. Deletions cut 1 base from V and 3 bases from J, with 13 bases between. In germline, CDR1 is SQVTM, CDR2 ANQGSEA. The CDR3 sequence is CSVEGKGAHYEQYF. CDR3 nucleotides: TGCAGCGTTGAAGGGAAAGGGGCACACTACGAGCAGTACTTC.